The text below deals with one T cell receptor beta chain. The antigen remains unidentified. The limits of the CDR3 on the DNA are not certain, so only TCRdb's listed CDR3 is given. CDR1 is SGHNT, CDR2 YYREEE, per germline (reference sequence). Inclusive of both ends, the CDR3 amounts to 14 amino acids. This sample is part of a study of cytomegalovirus exposure and HLA in healthy donors. Study-wide points: A few of the chains that were CMV-associated were confirmed in vitro to be specific for CMV antigens.

The primer mix had 60 Vbeta and 13 Jbeta primers. Profiling relied on immunoSEQ multiplex PCR, and the TCRdb table lists in-frame clones only, not all of them. The sample shows 130,000 or so clones, around 80% of them seen only once. Material for sequencing was PBMCs. The sequence came from a female donor in good health and CMV-seropositive. V usage is TRBV5-4 and J usage is TRBJ2-5; TRBD1 is the table's D call, not checked against the DNA. CDR3 in amino acids: CASSFGQGAETQYF.